The rows below give T cell receptor beta chains drawn from one sample of a study of T cells in localized non-small cell lung cancer. Produced via immunoSEQ multiplex PCR; TCRdb's table is partial and in-frame only. This table holds around 2,500 clones, 24% found once. This material consisted of lung tumor tissue, taken before any cancer treatment. Every receptor here comes from a woman aged 35 to 69 with stage II squamous cell lung carcinoma. The CDR3 runs from the conserved cysteine through the conserved F or W. A D gene is named only where the DNA matches it firmly. Some rows have no size entry. The others give once, few or many, or a class for an expanded clone.

>TRBV11-3|TRBJ2-3|TRBD2|medium-sized
TGTGCCAGCAGCTTAGATTGGGCGGGAGGGACAGATACGCAGTATTTT
CASSLDWAGGTDTQYF
>TRBV9|TRBJ2-3|NA|few
TGTGCCAGCTCGCCTTGGGGGAGCACAGATACGCAGTATTTT
CASSPWGSTDTQYF
>TRBV19|TRBJ1-5|NA|NA
TGTGCCAGTAGCGGCCAGGGATTCAGCAATCAGCCCCAGCATTTT
CASSGQGFSNQPQHF
>TRBV9|TRBJ2-7|NA|few
TGTGCCAGCAGCGGGCAGGGCGCCTACGAGCAGTACTTC
CASSGQGAYEQYF
>TRBV19|TRBJ1-2|NA|NA
TGTGCCAGTACCGTAGGGCAGGGACTCTATGGCTACACCTTC
CASTVGQGLYGYTF
>TRBV6-8|TRBJ1-3|NA|few
TGTGCCAGCAGTGTCGGGACCCTTGTAAACACCATATATTTT
CASSVGTLVNTIYF
>TRBV28|TRBJ2-7|NA|NA
TGTGCCAGCGGCAATGGTCCGGGAAGGACCTACGAGCAGTACTTC
CASGNGPGRTYEQYF
>TRBV19|TRBJ2-7|NA|few
TGTGCCAGCTCGACAGGCTCGGGCTACGAGCAGTACTTC
CASSTGSGYEQYF
>TRBV30|TRBJ2-5|NA|NA
TGTGCCTGGAGTGTACTATTTGGAGAGACCCAGTACTTC
CAWSVLFGETQYF
>TRBV19|TRBJ1-2|NA|NA
TGTGCCAGTAGTAATGGAGTCTATGGCTACACCTTC
CASSNGVYGYTF
>TRBV9|TRBJ1-4|NA|medium-sized
TGTGCCAGCAGCCCCCAAGCGGGGGTAGGTGAAAAACTGTTTTTT
CASSPQAGVGEKLFF
>TRBV6-8|TRBJ1-5|NA|NA
TGTGCCAGCAGTTACTCCACATACGGTCAGCCCCAGCATTTT
CASSYSTYGQPQHF
>TRBV6-8|TRBJ2-4|NA|NA
TGTGCCAGCAGTGAGTGGGGAGCCAAAAACATTCAGTACTTC
CASSEWGAKNIQYF
>TRBV30|TRBJ2-2|TRBD1|few
TGTGCCTGGAGTACAAAGACAAGAAGGGGGCTTGGCACCGGGGAGCTGTTTTTT
CAWSTKTRRGLGTGELFF
>TRBV9|TRBJ1-1|NA|NA
TGTGCCAGCAGTCCCGGACACCGGAACACTGAAGCTTTCTTT
CASSPGHRNTEAFF
>TRBV30|TRBJ1-4|NA|NA
TGTGCCTGGAGTATCGCCCCGATGGATGAAAAACTGTTTTTT
CAWSIAPMDEKLFF
>TRBV6-8|TRBJ2-5|NA|NA
TGTGCCAGCAGTTCACCTGGACGGGCCCAAGAGACCCAGTACTTC
CASSSPGRAQETQYF
>TRBV11-3|TRBJ1-5|NA|few
TGTGCCAGCAGCTTAGTGGGCAGAAAGGGATCTCAGCCCCAGCATTTT
CASSLVGRKGSQPQHF
>TRBV11-3|TRBJ2-2|NA|NA
TGTGCCAGCAGCTTAATCATAGGCAGGAACACCGGGGAGCTGTTTTTT
CASSLIIGRNTGELFF
>TRBV6-8|TRBJ1-3|TRBD1|medium-sized
TGTGCCAGCAGTCAACAGGGGAGAAACACCATATATTTT
CASSQQGRNTIYF
>TRBV11-3|TRBJ1-1|NA|few
TGTGCCAGCAGCTTAGACGTCCTGAACACTGAAGCTTTCTTT
CASSLDVLNTEAFF
>TRBV27|TRBJ1-2|NA|few
TGTGCCAGCAGTTTAACGGGCCAGGGGAACTATGGCTACACCTTC
CASSLTGQGNYGYTF